Shown below are 2 T cell receptor beta chains from a single sample sequenced in a study of T cells in localized non-small cell lung cancer. Here immunoSEQ multiplex PCR was the method, and the copy in TCRdb shows in-frame clones only, minus some. This table holds 60,000 to 65,000 clones, roughly 90% found once. The sequencing used peripheral blood, collected before any cancer treatment. These receptors came from a woman aged 40-70 years with stage I lung adenocarcinoma.

The chain uses TRBV7-9 and TRBJ1-2; TRBD1 matches at 8 bases. The germline CDR1 and CDR2 sequences are SEHNR and FQNEAQ (reference sequence). The CDR3 has 14 residues. Trimming cost V 5 bases and J 8 bases; bases outside gene matches: 10. CDR3 bases: TGTGCCAGCAGCCCCGGACAGGGATCGAGGGGCTACACCTTC. It is translated as CASSPGQGSRGYTF. The variable domain in full, completed from reference TRBV7-9 and TRBJ1-2, reads DTGVSQNPRHKITKRGQNVTFRCDPISEHNRLYWYRQTLGQGPEFLTYFQNEAQLEKSRLLSDRFSAERPKGSFSTLEIQRTEQGDSAMYLCASSPGQGSRGYTFGSGTRLTVV.

The V and J genes are TRBV5-1 and TRBJ2-2; the D call may be TRBD1 or TRBD2 (5 bases each). The V end was cut by 4 bases, the J end by 1 base, with 11 bases between. The germline V gene encodes CDR1 SGHRS and CDR2 YFSETQ. The CDR3 length is 15 residues. CDR3 sequence: CASSPGPQNTGELFF. The DNA of the CDR3 is TGCGCCAGCAGCCCGGGACCCCAGAACACCGGGGAGCTGTTTTTT.